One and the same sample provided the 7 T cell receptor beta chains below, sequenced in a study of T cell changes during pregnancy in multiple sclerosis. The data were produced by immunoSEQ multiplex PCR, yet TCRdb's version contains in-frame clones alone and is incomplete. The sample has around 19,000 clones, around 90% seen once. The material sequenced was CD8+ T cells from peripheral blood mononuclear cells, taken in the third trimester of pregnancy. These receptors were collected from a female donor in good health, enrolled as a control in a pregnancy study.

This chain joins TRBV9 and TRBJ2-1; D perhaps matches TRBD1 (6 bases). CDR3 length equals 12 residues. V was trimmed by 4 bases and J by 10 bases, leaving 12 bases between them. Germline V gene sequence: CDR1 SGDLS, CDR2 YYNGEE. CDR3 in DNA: TGTGCCAGCAGCCATCCAGGGGTAGAGCAGTTCTTC. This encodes CASSHPGVEQFF.

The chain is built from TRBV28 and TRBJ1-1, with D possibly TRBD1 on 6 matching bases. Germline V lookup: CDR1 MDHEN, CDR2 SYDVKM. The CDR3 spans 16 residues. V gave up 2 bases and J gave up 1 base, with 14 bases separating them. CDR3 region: CASSLMGAAGNTEAFF. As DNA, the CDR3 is TGTGCCAGCAGTTTAATGGGGGCTGCGGGGAACACTGAAGCTTTCTTT. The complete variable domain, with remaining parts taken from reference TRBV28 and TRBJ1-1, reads DVKVTQSSRYLVKRTGEKVFLECVQDMDHENMFWYRQDPGLGLRLIYFSYDVKMKEKGDIPEGYSVSREKKERFSLILESASTNQTSMYLCASSLMGAAGNTEAFFGQGTRLTVV.

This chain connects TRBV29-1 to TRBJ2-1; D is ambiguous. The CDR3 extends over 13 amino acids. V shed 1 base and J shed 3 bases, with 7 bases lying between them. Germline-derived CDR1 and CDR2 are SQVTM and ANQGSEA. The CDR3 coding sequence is TGCAGCGTTGAAGCCCCTAACTACAATGAGCAGTTCTTC. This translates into CSVEAPNYNEQFF.

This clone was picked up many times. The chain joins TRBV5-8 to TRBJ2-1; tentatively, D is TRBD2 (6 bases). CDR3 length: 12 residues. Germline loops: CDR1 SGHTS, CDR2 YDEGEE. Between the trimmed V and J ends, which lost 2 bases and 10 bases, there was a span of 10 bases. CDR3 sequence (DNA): TGTGCCAGCAGCTTTTGGGCGGGGGAGCAGTTCTTC. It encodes CASSFWAGEQFF.

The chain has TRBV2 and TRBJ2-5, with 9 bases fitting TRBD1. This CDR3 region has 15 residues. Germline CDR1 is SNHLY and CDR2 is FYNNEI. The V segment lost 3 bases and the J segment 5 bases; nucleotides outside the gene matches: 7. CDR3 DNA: TGTGCCAGCAGTGAGGGACAGGGAGGGTACGAGACCCAGTACTTC. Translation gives CASSEGQGGYETQYF.

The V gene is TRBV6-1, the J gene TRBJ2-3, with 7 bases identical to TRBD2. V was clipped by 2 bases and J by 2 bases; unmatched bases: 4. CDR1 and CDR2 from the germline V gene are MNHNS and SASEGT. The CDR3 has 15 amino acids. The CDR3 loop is CASSEIAGNTDTQYF. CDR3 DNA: TGTGCCAGCAGTGAAATAGCGGGTAACACAGATACGCAGTATTTT.

The CDR3 here is CASSPRNSGGSGIEQFF. The CDR3 DNA reads TGTGCCAGCAGCCCGCGGAATAGCGGGGGATCTGGCATTGAGCAGTTCTTC. The gene calls are TRBV11-3 and TRBJ2-1; 9 positions match TRBD2. V shed 5 bases, J shed 9 bases, and the junction held 17 bases outside the gene matches. The CDR3 length is 17 residues. Germline values: CDR1 SGHNT, CDR2 YENEEA. Combining the CDR3 with reference TRBV11-3 and TRBJ2-1 gives the whole variable domain EAGVVQSPRYKIIEKKQPVAFWCNPISGHNTLYWYLQNLGQGPELLIRYENEEAVDDSQLPKDRFSAERLKGVDSTLKIQPAELGDSAVYLCASSPRNSGGSGIEQFFGPGTRLTVL.